A selection of T cell receptor beta chains follows, all from one sample in a study of OX40 agonist ivuxolimab in advanced cancers. The assay was immunoSEQ multiplex PCR, and TCRdb's table has in-frame clones only and misses some. This sample has 80,000 to 95,000 clones, with around 88% found just once. Sequenced material: CD4+ or CD8+ T cells sorted from blood, taken in a trial of the OX40 agonist ivuxolimab. The receptors here all came from an adult with an advanced solid tumor such as melanoma, head and neck, liver or kidney cancer. Each CDR3 is given without its conserved first and last residue.

v_gene	j_gene	CDR3aa
TRBV10-3	TRBJ2-1	AISDPSGKNEQF
TRBV5-1	TRBJ2-3	ASSLGSSDTQY
TRBV30	TRBJ2-1	AFRGGSYNEQF
TRBV6-1	TRBJ1-4	ATGGQGDEKLF
TRBV6-6	TRBJ2-3	ASRSTSGSTDTQY
TRBV9	TRBJ2-3	ASSALAGTTDTQY
TRBV11-1	TRBJ1-1	ASSRTDPEAF
TRBV28	TRBJ1-2	ASIPTGQGAQGYT
TRBV28	TRBJ1-6	ASSHKPPPYNSPLH
TRBV6-5	TRBJ1-6	ASSYFQGQGTPLH
TRBV7-8	TRBJ2-3	ASSLVRTSGSTDTQY
TRBV7-2	TRBJ1-1	ASSRDRGSTEAF
TRBV9	TRBJ2-1	ASSVRGQGTGSSYNEQF
TRBV9	TRBJ1-3	ASSVGTGGNSGNTIY
TRBV7-6	TRBJ2-5	ASSLIRRAETQY
TRBV13	TRBJ2-4	ASSRRDRAEGHIQY
TRBV30	TRBJ2-3	AWSVLLAGARDTQY
TRBV10-2	TRBJ1-3	ASSESWDRSGNTIY
TRBV5-1	TRBJ2-1	ASSLVFSGQFDNEQF
TRBV9	TRBJ1-4	ASSGGTASNEKLF
TRBV4-2	TRBJ1-1	ASSREGTTTEAF
TRBV5-4	TRBJ1-2	ASSRDGNYGYT
TRBV27	TRBJ2-1	ASKDRDLEQF
TRBV30	TRBJ2-1	AWGYSSLYNEQF
TRBV5-4	TRBJ2-2	ASSPGLSALTGELF
TRBV27	TRBJ2-1	ASSLSLAGAGGQF
TRBV9	TRBJ2-1	ASSRERTYNEQF
TRBV5-5	TRBJ2-7	ASTVRDSYEQY
TRBV11-2	TRBJ1-2	AVRTGDSNYGYT
TRBV11-1	TRBJ2-5	ASSNGGRRGTQY
TRBV11-2	TRBJ2-1	ASSPPGLERSNEQF
TRBV19	TRBJ1-5	ASTLQPNSNQPQH
TRBV5-1	TRBJ1-4	ASSDATGGLPPYEKLF
TRBV18	TRBJ2-5	ASSPRRVQETQY
TRBV5-1	TRBJ2-1	ASSLALAGINEQF
TRBV11-2	TRBJ2-3	ASSLTGAGGTDTQY
TRBV11-2	TRBJ1-1	ASRQGTEAF
TRBV6-1	TRBJ2-7	ATRRAAQDEQY
TRBV7-2	TRBJ1-6	ASSLMAGDYNSPLH
TRBV27	TRBJ1-2	ASSFVRGLGYGYT